A selection of T cell receptor beta chains follows, all from one sample in a study of T cells in Graves' hyperthyroidism and ophthalmopathy. TCRdb re-derived calls from the multiplex PCR reads in MiXCR, one entry per CDR3 protein. The sample includes roughly 200,000 distinct CDR3 sequences, approximately 16% of them seen just once. Sample: blood. The receptors derive from a woman in her forties or fifties with Graves' hyperthyroidism. Each CDR3 is given with its conserved first and last residue. The D gene is left open where the match is weak. The size entry is marked missing in some rows and otherwise reads once, few, many or a size class.

j_gene: TRBJ2-3
v_gene: TRBV5-1
d_gene: TRBD2
abundance: few
CDR3nt: TGCGCCAGCAGCTTGATTGGCGGGAGGGCCATTGGACCCACAGATACGCAGTATTTT
CDR3aa: CASSLIGGRAIGPTDTQYF

j_gene: TRBJ1-1
v_gene: TRBV19
d_gene: -
abundance: -
CDR3nt: TGTGCCAGTAGTATAGGGGTAGGGGGGAACACTGAAGCTTTCTTT
CDR3aa: CASSIGVGGNTEAFF

j_gene: TRBJ2-3
v_gene: TRBV6-2/TRBV6-3
d_gene: TRBD2
abundance: -
CDR3nt: TGTGCCAGCAGACTTCGGACTAGCGGGACAGATACGCAGTATTTT
CDR3aa: CASRLRTSGTDTQYF

j_gene: TRBJ2-5
v_gene: TRBV5-1
d_gene: -
abundance: few
CDR3nt: TGCGCCAGCAGCTTGTATTCTGGGGGCGGGGAGACCCAGTACTTC
CDR3aa: CASSLYSGGGETQYF

j_gene: TRBJ2-5
v_gene: TRBV20-1
d_gene: -
abundance: many
CDR3nt: TGCAGTGCTAGAGATCCCATGGTCGGGGAGACCCAGTACTTC
CDR3aa: CSARDPMVGETQYF

j_gene: TRBJ2-7
v_gene: TRBV12-3/TRBV12-4
d_gene: -
abundance: many
CDR3nt: TGTGCCAGCAGATTTAGCTCCTACGAGCAGTACTTC
CDR3aa: CASRFSSYEQYF

j_gene: TRBJ2-3
v_gene: TRBV20-1
d_gene: TRBD2
abundance: -
CDR3nt: TGCAGTGCTACCGGGACTAGCGGGAGTACCTCCACAGATACGCAGTATTTT
CDR3aa: CSATGTSGSTSTDTQYF

j_gene: TRBJ2-1
v_gene: TRBV7-9
d_gene: TRBD2
abundance: few
CDR3nt: TGTGCCAGCAGCCCCCCCACTAGCGGGGTTTACAATGAGCAGTTCTTC
CDR3aa: CASSPPTSGVYNEQFF

j_gene: TRBJ2-6
v_gene: TRBV11-2
d_gene: -
abundance: many
CDR3nt: TGTGCCAGCAGGCAAAACTCTGGGGCCAACGTCCTGACTTTC
CDR3aa: CASRQNSGANVLTF

j_gene: TRBJ2-2
v_gene: TRBV6-1
d_gene: TRBD1
abundance: many
CDR3nt: TGTGCCAGCAGCGGACAGGGGAACACCGGGGAGCTGTTTTTT
CDR3aa: CASSGQGNTGELFF

j_gene: TRBJ2-7
v_gene: TRBV19
d_gene: -
abundance: few
CDR3nt: TGTGCCAGTAGTAGCAGATCAGGGTCTGGCTCCTACGAGCAGTACTTC
CDR3aa: CASSSRSGSGSYEQYF

j_gene: TRBJ2-7
v_gene: TRBV6-2/TRBV6-3
d_gene: -
abundance: -
CDR3nt: TGTGCCAGCAGTGTAAACGGGGACGCCTACAATGAGCAGTACTTC
CDR3aa: CASSVNGDAYNEQYF

j_gene: TRBJ1-1
v_gene: TRBV18
d_gene: -
abundance: many
CDR3nt: TGTGCCAGCTCACCACCTAGCTCCGGCTATGAAGCTTTCTTT
CDR3aa: CASSPPSSGYEAFF

j_gene: TRBJ2-1
v_gene: TRBV5-1
d_gene: TRBD2
abundance: few
CDR3nt: TGCGCCAGCAGCTTGGCAAGAATGGACAGTTACGGGAGGGCCTACAATGAGCAGCTCTTC
CDR3aa: CASSLARMDSYGRAYNEQLF

j_gene: TRBJ2-2
v_gene: TRBV20-1
d_gene: TRBD1
abundance: -
CDR3nt: TGCAGTGCGCCGGACAGGGGGCCAGGCGGGGAGCTGTTTTTT
CDR3aa: CSAPDRGPGGELFF

j_gene: TRBJ2-5
v_gene: TRBV3-1
d_gene: TRBD1
abundance: many
CDR3nt: TGTGCCAGCAGCCATCAGGGGGCTTATGAGACCCAGTACTTC
CDR3aa: CASSHQGAYETQYF

j_gene: TRBJ1-2
v_gene: TRBV6-2/TRBV6-3
d_gene: -
abundance: -
CDR3nt: TGTGCCAGCACCTTAAAATCTTGGGGATTTCGGGGCTACACCTTC
CDR3aa: CASTLKSWGFRGYTF

j_gene: TRBJ2-7
v_gene: TRBV20-1
d_gene: TRBD2
abundance: -
CDR3nt: TGCAGTGCTACCCAAGGACTAGCTGTCTACGAGCAGTACTTC
CDR3aa: CSATQGLAVYEQYF

j_gene: TRBJ2-2
v_gene: TRBV24-1
d_gene: TRBD1
abundance: few
CDR3nt: TGTGCCACCCGTCGGGGACAGAACACCGTGGAGCTGTTTTTT
CDR3aa: CATRRGQNTVELFF

j_gene: TRBJ2-3
v_gene: TRBV19
d_gene: TRBD2
abundance: few
CDR3nt: TGTGCCAGTAGTATATCAGCGGGAGGGACAGATACGCAGTATTTT
CDR3aa: CASSISAGGTDTQYF

j_gene: TRBJ2-1
v_gene: TRBV20-1
d_gene: -
abundance: -
CDR3nt: TGCAGTGCCCCCCCCCTCGCGGACAATGAGCAGTTCTTC
CDR3aa: CSAPPLADNEQFF

j_gene: TRBJ2-3
v_gene: TRBV6-4
d_gene: -
abundance: -
CDR3nt: TGTGCCAGCAGCCGTCTACCCGGAGTAGGGACAGATACGCAGTATTTT
CDR3aa: CASSRLPGVGTDTQYF

j_gene: TRBJ1-1
v_gene: TRBV6-1
d_gene: TRBD1
abundance: many
CDR3nt: TGTGCCAGCAGTCCACGACAGGGTTCTTTGGCTTTCTTT
CDR3aa: CASSPRQGSLAFF